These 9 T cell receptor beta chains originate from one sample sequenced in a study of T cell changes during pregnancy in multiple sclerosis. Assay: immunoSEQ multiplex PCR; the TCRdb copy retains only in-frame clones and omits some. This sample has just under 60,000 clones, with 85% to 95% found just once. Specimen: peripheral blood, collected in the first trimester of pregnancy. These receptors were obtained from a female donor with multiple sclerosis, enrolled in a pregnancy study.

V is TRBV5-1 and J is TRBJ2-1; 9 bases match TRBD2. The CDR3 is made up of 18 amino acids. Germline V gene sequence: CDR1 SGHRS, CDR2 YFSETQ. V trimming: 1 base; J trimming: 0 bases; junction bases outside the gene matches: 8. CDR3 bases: TGCGCCAGCAGCTTGAATAGCGGGGGCCTTAGCTCCTACAATGAGCAGTTCTTC. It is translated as CASSLNSGGLSSYNEQFF.

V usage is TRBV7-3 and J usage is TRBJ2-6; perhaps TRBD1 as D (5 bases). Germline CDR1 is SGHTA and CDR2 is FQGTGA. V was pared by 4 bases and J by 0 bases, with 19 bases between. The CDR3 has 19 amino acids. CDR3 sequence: CASSSSGGRALSGANVLTF. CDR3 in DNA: TGTGCCAGCAGCTCCAGTGGCGGCAGGGCTCTCTCTGGGGCCAACGTCCTGACTTTC.

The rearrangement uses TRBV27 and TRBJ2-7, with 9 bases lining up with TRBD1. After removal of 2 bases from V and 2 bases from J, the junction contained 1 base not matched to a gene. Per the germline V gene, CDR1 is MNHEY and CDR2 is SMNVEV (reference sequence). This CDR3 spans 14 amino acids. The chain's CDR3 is CASSLNRGPYEQYF. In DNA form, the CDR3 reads TGTGCCAGCAGTTTAAACAGGGGGCCCTACGAGCAGTACTTC.

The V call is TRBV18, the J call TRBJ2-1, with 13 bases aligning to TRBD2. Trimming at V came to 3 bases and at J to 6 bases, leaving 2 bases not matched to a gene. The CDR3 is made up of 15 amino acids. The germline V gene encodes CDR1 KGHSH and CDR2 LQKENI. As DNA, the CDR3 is TGTGCCAGCTCACCTACTAGCGGGGGGGCCAATGAGCAGTTCTTC. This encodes CASSPTSGGANEQFF.

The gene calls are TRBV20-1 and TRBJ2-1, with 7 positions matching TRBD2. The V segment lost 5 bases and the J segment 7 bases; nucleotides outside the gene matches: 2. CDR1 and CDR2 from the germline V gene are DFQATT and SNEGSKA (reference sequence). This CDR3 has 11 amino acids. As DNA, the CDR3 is TGCAGTGCTTGGGGGGGAAATGAGCAGTTCTTC. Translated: CSAWGGNEQFF.

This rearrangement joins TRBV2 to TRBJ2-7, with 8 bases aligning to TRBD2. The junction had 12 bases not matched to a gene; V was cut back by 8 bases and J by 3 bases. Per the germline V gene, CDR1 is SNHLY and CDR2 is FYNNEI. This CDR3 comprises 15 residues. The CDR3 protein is CASRGASGSNYEQYF. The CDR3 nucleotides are TGTGCCAGCCGAGGGGCTAGCGGGTCGAACTACGAGCAGTACTTC.

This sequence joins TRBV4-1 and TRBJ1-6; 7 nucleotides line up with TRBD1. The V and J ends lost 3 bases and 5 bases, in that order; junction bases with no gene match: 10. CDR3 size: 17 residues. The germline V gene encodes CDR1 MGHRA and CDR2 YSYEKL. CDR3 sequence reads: CASSQPTRGQHNSPLHF. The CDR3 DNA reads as TGCGCCAGCAGCCAGCCAACGCGGGGACAGCATAATTCACCCCTCCACTTT.

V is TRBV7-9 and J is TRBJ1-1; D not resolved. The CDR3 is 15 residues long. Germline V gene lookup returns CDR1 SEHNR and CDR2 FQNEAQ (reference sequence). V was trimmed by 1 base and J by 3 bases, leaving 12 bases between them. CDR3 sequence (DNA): TGTGCCAGCAGCTTAGTATCCAGTGCTGACACTGAAGCTTTCTTT. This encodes CASSLVSSADTEAFF.

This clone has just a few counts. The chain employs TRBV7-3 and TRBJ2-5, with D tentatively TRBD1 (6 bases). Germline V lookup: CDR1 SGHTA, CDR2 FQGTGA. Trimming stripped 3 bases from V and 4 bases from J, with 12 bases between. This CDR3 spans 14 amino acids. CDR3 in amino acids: CASSLSVGGETQYF. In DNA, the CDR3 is TGTGCCAGCAGCTTGTCCGTAGGGGGAGAGACCCAGTACTTC. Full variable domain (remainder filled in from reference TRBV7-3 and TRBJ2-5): GAGVSQTPSNKVTEKGKYVELRCDPISGHTALYWYRQSLGQGPEFLIYFQGTGAADDSGLPNDRFFAVRPEGSVSTLKIQRTERGDSAVYLCASSLSVGGETQYFGPGTRLLVL.